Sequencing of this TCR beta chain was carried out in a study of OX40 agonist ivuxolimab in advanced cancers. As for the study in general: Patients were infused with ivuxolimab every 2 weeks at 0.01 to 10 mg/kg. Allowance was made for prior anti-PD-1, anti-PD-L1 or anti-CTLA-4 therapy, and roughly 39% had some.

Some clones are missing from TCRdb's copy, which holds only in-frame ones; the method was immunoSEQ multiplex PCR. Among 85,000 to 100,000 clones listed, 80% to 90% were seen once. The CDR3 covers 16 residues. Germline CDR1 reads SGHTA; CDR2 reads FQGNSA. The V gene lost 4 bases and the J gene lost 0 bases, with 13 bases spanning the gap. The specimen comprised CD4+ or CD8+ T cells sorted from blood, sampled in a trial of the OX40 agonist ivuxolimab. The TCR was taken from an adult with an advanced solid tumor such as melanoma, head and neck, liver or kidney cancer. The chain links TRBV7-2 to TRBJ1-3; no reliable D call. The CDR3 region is CASSSISWSSGNTIYF. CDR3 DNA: TGTGCCAGCAGCTCCATTAGTTGGTCCTCTGGAAACACCATATATTTT.